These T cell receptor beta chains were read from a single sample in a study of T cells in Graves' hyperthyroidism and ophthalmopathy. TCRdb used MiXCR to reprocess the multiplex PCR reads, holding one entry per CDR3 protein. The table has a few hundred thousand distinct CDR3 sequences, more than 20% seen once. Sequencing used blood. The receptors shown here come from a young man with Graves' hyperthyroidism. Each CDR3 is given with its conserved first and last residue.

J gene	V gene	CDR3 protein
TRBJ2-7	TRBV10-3	CAIMDGSYEQYF
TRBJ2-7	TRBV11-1	CASSPGAPVGSEQYF
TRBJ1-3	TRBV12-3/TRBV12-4	CASSPTGRGSGNTIYF
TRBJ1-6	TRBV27	CASSRGNSPLHF
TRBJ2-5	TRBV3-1	CASSPYPEQETQYF
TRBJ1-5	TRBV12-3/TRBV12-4	CASSAGGGRVGNNQPQHF
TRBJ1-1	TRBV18	CASSPGTGRNTEAFF
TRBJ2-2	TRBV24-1	CATEKQPGQGVAGELFF
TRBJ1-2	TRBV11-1	CASSLYAGRGAAPYGYTF
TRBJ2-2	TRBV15	CATSRETGRLTGELFF
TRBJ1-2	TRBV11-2	CASSSPGQGPQDGYTF
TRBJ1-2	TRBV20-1	CSAPDRSKGYTF
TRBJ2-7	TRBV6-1	CASSSRDGPYEQYF
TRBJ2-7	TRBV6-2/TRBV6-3	CASSYPGGYYEQYF
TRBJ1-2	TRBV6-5	CASSYPAGIYGYTF
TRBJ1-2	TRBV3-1	CASSLIRDRRRGYTF
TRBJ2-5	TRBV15	CATSRDRQARTQYF
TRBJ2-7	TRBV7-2	CASSADGVMAEQYF
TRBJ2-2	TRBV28	CASSFSAPSGELFF
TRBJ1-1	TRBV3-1	CASQGTLTAEAFF
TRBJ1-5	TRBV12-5	CASGLVVTGWYSLHSNQPQHF
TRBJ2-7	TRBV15	CATSRDSGRTYEQYF
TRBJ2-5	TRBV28	CASSPRARETQYF
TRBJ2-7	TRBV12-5	CASGNAGYEQYF
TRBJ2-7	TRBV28	CASSLWGFSYEQYF
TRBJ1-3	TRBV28	CASSSRGARSGNTIYF